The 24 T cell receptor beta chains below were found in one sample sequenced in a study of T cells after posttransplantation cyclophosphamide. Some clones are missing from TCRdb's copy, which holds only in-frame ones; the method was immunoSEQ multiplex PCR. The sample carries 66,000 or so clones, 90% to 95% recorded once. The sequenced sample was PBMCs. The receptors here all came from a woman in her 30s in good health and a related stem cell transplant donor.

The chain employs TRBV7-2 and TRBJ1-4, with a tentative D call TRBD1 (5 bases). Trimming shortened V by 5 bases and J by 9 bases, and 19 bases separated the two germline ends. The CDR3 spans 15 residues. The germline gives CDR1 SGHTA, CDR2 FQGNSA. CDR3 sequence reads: CASSPGHSRLQKLFF. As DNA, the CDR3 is TGTGCCAGCAGCCCAGGGCACTCAAGGTTACAAAAACTGTTTTTT.

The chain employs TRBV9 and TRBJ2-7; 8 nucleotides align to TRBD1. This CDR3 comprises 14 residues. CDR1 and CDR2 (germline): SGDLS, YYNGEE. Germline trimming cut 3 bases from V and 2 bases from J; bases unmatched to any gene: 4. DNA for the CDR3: TGTGCCAGCAGCGCCTCGGGACAGGCCTACGAGCAGTACTTC. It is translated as CASSASGQAYEQYF.

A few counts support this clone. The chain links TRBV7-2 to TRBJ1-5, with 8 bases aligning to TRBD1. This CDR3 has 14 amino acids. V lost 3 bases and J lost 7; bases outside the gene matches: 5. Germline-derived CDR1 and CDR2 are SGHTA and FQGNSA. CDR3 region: CASSFDRGGQPQHF. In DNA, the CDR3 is TGTGCCAGCAGCTTCGACAGGGGAGGACAGCCCCAGCATTTT.

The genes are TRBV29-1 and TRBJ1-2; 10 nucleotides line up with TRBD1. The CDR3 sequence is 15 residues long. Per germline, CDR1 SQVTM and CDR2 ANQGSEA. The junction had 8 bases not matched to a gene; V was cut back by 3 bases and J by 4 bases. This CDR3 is CSVDVGQGEFYGYTF. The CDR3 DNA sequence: TGCAGCGTTGACGTAGGACAGGGGGAGTTCTATGGCTACACCTTC. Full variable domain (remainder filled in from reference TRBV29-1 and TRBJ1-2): SAVISQKPSRDICQRGTSLTIQCQVDSQVTMMFWYRQQPGQSLTLIATANQGSEATYESGFVIDKFPISRPNLTFSTLTVSNMSPEDSSIYLCSVDVGQGEFYGYTFGSGTRLTVV.

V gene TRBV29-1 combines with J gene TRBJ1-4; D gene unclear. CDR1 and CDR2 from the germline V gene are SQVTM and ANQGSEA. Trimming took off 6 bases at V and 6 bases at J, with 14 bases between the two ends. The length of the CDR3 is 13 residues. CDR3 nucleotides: TGCAGCGTCCTACAGCCGGGTGATGAAAAACTGTTTTTT. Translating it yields CSVLQPGDEKLFF. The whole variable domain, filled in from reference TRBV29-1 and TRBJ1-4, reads SAVISQKPSRDICQRGTSLTIQCQVDSQVTMMFWYRQQPGQSLTLIATANQGSEATYESGFVIDKFPISRPNLTFSTLTVSNMSPEDSSIYLCSVLQPGDEKLFFGSGTQLSVL.

CDR3 in amino acids: CASSPTGTETSAQYF. The CDR3 region has the DNA TGTGCCAGCTCACCTACCGGGACAGAGACGTCCGCTCAGTACTTC. This chain connects TRBV18 to TRBJ2-7; 7 nucleotides line up with TRBD1. Trimming took 3 bases from V and 10 from J; bases not matched to a gene: 15. CDR3 length equals 15 residues. CDR1 is KGHSH and CDR2 is LQKENI in the germline V gene.

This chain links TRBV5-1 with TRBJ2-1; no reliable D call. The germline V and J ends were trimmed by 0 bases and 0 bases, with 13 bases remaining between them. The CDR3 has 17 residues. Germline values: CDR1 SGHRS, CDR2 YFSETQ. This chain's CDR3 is CASSLVLSTPSYNEQFF. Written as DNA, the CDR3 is TGCGCCAGCAGCTTGGTTTTAAGTACACCCTCCTACAATGAGCAGTTCTTC. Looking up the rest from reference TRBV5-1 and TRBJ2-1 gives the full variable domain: KAGVTQTPRYLIKTRGQQVTLSCSPISGHRSVSWYQQTPGQGLQFLFEYFSETQRNKGNFPGRFSGRQFSNSRSEMNVSTLELGDSALYLCASSLVLSTPSYNEQFFGPGTRLTVL.

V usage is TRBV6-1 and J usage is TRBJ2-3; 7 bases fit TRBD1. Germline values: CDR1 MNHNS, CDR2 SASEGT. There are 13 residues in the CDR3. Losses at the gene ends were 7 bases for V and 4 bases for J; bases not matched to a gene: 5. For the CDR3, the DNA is TGTGCCAGCACCCGGGACAGAGCAGATACGCAGTATTTT. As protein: CASTRDRADTQYF.

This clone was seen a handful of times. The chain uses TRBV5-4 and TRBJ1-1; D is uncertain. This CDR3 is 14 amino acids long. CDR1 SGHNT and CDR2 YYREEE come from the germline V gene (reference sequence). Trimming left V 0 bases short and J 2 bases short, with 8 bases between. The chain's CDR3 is CASSLDLANTEAFF. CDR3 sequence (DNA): TGTGCCAGCAGCTTGGATCTTGCCAACACTGAAGCTTTCTTT.

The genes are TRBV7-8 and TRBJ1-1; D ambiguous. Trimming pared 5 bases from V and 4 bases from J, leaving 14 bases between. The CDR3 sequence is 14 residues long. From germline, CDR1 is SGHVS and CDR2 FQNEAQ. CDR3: CASSPPGGRTEAFF. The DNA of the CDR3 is TGTGCCAGCAGCCCCCCTGGAGGGCGCACTGAAGCTTTCTTT.

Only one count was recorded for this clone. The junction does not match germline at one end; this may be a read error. The CDR3 nucleotides read TGTACCAGCAGACGGACCACGCAGGACGAGCAGTACTTC. As protein: CTSRRTTQDEQYF. The J gene is TRBJ2-7, the V gene TRBV2; D is undetermined. Germline CDR1 reads SNHLY; CDR2 reads FYNNEI. This CDR3 has 13 residues.

The CDR3 reads CASSQAHSYEQYF. The CDR3 DNA follows: TGTGCCAGCAGCCAAGCGCACTCCTACGAGCAGTACTTC. J is TRBJ2-7 and V is TRBV14; D gene unclear. Trimming took 1 base from V and 0 from J, leaving 4 bases between them. This CDR3 comprises 13 residues. Germline V gives CDR1 SGHDN, CDR2 FVKESK.

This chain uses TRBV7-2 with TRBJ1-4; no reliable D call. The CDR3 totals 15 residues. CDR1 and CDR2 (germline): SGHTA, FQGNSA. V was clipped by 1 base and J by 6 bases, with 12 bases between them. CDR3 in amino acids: CASSLVSGKDEKLFF. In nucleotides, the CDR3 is TGTGCCAGCAGCTTAGTATCGGGGAAGGATGAAAAACTGTTTTTT.

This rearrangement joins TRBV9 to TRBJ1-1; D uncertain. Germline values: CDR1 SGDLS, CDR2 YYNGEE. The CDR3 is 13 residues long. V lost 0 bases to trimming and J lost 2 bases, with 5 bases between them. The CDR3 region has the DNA TGTGCCAGCAGCGTAGACGGAAACACTGAAGCTTTCTTT. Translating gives CASSVDGNTEAFF.

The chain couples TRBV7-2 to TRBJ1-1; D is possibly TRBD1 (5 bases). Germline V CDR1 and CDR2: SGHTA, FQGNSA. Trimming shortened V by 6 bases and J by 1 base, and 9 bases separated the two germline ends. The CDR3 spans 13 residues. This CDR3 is CASSHRQNTEAFF. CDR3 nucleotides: TGTGCCAGCAGTCACAGGCAGAACACTGAAGCTTTCTTT.

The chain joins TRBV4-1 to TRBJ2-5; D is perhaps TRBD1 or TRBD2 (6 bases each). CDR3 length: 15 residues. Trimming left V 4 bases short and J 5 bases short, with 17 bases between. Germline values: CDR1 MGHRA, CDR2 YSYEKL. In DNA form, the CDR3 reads TGCGCCAGCAGCCGCGCTTTGGGGGGCAGCGAGACCCAGTACTTC. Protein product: CASSRALGGSETQYF.

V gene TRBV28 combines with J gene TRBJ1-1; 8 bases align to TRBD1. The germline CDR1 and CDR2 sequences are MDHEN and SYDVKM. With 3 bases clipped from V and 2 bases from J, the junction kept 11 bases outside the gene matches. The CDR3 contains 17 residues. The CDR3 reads CASSFPPPDRANTEAFF. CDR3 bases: TGTGCCAGCAGTTTTCCCCCCCCGGACAGGGCTAACACTGAAGCTTTCTTT.

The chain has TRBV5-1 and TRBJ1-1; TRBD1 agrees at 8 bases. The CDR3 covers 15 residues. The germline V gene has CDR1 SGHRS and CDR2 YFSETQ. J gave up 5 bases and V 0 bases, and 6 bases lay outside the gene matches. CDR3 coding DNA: TGCGCCAGCAGCTTGGTAGGGCGACAGGGGACTGAAGCTTTCTTT. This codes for CASSLVGRQGTEAFF.

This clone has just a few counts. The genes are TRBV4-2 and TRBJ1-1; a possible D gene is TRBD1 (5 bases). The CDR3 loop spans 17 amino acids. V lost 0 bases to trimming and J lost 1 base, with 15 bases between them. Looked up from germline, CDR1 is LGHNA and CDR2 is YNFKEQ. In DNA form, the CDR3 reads TGTGCCAGCAGCCAAGATCCAGGGTCCCGGGGGAACACTGAAGCTTTCTTT. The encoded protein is CASSQDPGSRGNTEAFF.

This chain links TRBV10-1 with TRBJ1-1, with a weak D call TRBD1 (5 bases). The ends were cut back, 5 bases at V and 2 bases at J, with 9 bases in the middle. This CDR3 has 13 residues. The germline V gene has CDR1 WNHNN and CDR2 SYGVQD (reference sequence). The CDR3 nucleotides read TGCGCCAGCAGTCCACAGGTAAACACTGAAGCTTTCTTT. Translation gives CASSPQVNTEAFF.

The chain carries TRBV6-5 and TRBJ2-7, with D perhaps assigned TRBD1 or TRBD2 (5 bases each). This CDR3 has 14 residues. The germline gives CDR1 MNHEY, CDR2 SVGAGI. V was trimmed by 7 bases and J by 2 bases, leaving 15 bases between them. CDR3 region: CASKQLRGAYEQYF. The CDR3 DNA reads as TGTGCCAGCAAGCAATTGAGAGGGGCCTACGAGCAGTACTTC.

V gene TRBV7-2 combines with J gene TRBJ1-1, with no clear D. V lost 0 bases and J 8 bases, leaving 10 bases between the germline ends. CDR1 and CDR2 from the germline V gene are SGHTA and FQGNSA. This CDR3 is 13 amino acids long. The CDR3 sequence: CASSLAVRREAFF. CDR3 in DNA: TGTGCCAGCAGCTTAGCCGTTCGGCGAGAAGCTTTCTTT.

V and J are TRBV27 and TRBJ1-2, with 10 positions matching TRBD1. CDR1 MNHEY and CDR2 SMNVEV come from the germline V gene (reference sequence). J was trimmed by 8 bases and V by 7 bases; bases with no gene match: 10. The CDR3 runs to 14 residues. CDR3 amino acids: CASNRQGAFEGYTF. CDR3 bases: TGTGCCAGCAACCGACAGGGGGCGTTTGAAGGCTACACCTTC.

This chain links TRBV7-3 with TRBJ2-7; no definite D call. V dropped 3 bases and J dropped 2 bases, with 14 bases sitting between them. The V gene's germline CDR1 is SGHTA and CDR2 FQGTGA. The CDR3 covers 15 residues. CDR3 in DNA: TGTGCCAGCAGCTTTAGGACGGTGCCGACCTACGAGCAGTACTTC. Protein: CASSFRTVPTYEQYF. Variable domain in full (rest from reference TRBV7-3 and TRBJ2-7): GAGVSQTPSNKVTEKGKYVELRCDPISGHTALYWYRQSLGQGPEFLIYFQGTGAADDSGLPNDRFFAVRPEGSVSTLKIQRTERGDSAVYLCASSFRTVPTYEQYFGPGTRLTVT.